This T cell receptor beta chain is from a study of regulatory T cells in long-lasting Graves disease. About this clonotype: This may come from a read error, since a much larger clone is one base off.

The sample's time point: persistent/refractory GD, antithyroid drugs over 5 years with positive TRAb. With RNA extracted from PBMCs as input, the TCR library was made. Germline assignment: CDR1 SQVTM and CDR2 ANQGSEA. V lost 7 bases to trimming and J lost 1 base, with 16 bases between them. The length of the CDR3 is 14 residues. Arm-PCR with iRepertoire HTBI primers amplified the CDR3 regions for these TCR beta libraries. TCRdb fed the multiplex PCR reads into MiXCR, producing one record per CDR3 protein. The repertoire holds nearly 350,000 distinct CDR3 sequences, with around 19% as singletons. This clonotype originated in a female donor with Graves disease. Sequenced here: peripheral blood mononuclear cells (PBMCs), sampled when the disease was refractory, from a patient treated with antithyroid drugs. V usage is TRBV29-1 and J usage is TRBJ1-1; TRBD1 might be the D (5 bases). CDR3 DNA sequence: TGCAGCGGGGGCGAATTAGTGCCGAACACTGAAGCTTTCTTT. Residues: CSGGELVPNTEAFF.